One and the same sample provided the 21 T cell receptor beta chains below, sequenced in a study of response to subunit inactivated influenza vaccine. MiXCR, applied by TCRdb to the RT-PCR reads, yields one record per CDR3 protein. The repertoire holds about 780,000 distinct CDR3 sequences, with roughly 18% as singletons. The source was PBMCs from blood, collected 4 to 6 days after vaccination. Receptor source: a man between 50 and 59 years old who received an inactivated influenza vaccine.

This clonotype was counted between two and nine times. The CDR3 loop reads CASSREPWMSDTIYF. DNA of the CDR3: TGTGCCAGCAGTCGCGAACCTTGGATGAGCGACACCATATATTTT. The chain uses TRBV6-1 and TRBJ1-3; D gene uncertain. V was clipped by 5 bases and J by 8 bases, with 19 bases between them. CDR3 length equals 15 residues. CDR1 MNHNS and CDR2 SASEGT come from the germline V gene.

This chain joins TRBV12-3 or TRBV12-4 and TRBJ2-1; TRBD1 matches 8 bases. The CDR3 runs 14 residues. V gave up 10 bases and J gave up 0 bases; unmatched junction bases: 5. The CDR3 nucleotides read TGTGCCACCAGACAGGGGAGCTCCTACAATGAGCAGTTCTTC. Residues: CATRQGSSYNEQFF.

This clonotype was detected only a few times. The chain couples TRBV13 to TRBJ2-6; tentative D call: TRBD1 (5 bases). The V end was cut by 1 base, the J end by 4 bases, with 11 bases between. Germline assignment: CDR1 PRHDT and CDR2 FYEKMQ (reference sequence). The CDR3 is 16 amino acids. This CDR3 reads CASSLDWGAGANVLTF. The DNA of the CDR3 is TGTGCCAGCAGCTTAGATTGGGGCGCCGGGGCCAACGTCCTGACTTTC.

This clonotype was observed many times. The V call is TRBV10-3, the J call TRBJ1-5, with a weak D call TRBD1 (5 bases). Per germline, CDR1 ENHRY and CDR2 SYGVKD. The CDR3 loop spans 12 amino acids. Trimming took 8 bases from V and 4 from J, leaving 9 bases between them. CDR3 sequence: CAIGAANQPQHF. CDR3 DNA sequence: TGTGCCATCGGGGCAGCTAATCAGCCCCAGCATTTT.

This rearrangement joins TRBV28 to TRBJ1-4; TRBD1 aligns across 11 bases. With 1 base clipped from V and 7 bases from J, the junction kept 5 bases outside the gene matches. Germline CDR1 MDHEN, CDR2 SYDVKM. The CDR3 runs 16 residues. The DNA for the CDR3 is TGTGCCAGCAGTTTATCTTCCGGGACAGGGGGTGAAAAACTGTTTTTT. This sequence encodes CASSLSSGTGGEKLFF.

CDR3 in DNA: TGCGCCAGCAGCTTCACCGCGGAATACCAAGAGACCCAGTACTTC. Translating gives CASSFTAEYQETQYF. The gene calls are TRBV5-1 and TRBJ2-5; no firm D call. The CDR3 consists of 15 residues. Trimming stripped 2 bases from V and 0 bases from J, with 11 bases between. Germline CDR1 and CDR2: SGHRS and YFSETQ. Complete variable domain (other parts from reference TRBV5-1 and TRBJ2-5): KAGVTQTPRYLIKTRGQQVTLSCSPISGHRSVSWYQQTPGQGLQFLFEYFSETQRNKGNFPGRFSGRQFSNSRSEMNVSTLELGDSALYLCASSFTAEYQETQYFGPGTRLLVL.

This clonotype is medium-sized within its sample. The genes are TRBV20-1 and TRBJ2-7, with no clear D. The CDR3 is made up of 11 amino acids. The V end was cut by 7 bases, the J end by 3 bases, with 10 bases between. Germline CDR1 reads DFQATT; CDR2 reads SNEGSKA (reference sequence). The DNA for the CDR3 is TGCAGTGTCGCTTGGGGCTACGAGCAGTACTTC. Protein sequence: CSVAWGYEQYF.

Points on this clonotype: A single base separates this from a much larger clone, so it may be a read error. The chain carries TRBV9 and TRBJ2-1; D unresolved. Germline-derived CDR1 and CDR2 are SGDLS and YYNGEE. The V end lost 0 bases, the J end lost 2 bases, and 12 bases lay between the germline ends. There are 16 residues in the CDR3. The CDR3 DNA is TGTGCCAGCAGCGTAGGATCCAGCAGCCCCTACAATGAGCAGTTCTTC. Protein: CASSVGSSSPYNEQFF.

The V and J genes are TRBV4-3 and TRBJ2-3; D assignment may be TRBD1 or TRBD2 (5 bases each). V dropped 2 bases and J dropped 1 base, with 10 bases sitting between them. CDR1 and CDR2 (germline): LGHNA, YSLEER. The CDR3 covers 15 residues. For the CDR3, the DNA is TGCGCCAGCAGCCAATCGGGGACCCGCACAGATACGCAGTATTTT. Protein product: CASSQSGTRTDTQYF.

This clonotype was seen once. The V call is TRBV10-3, the J call TRBJ2-2; D remains ambiguous. The V gene's germline CDR1 is ENHRY and CDR2 SYGVKD. Trimming shortened V by 11 bases and J by 2 bases, and 9 bases separated the two germline ends. This CDR3 is built from 12 residues. The CDR3 here is CAAAVNTGELFF. The CDR3 DNA reads TGTGCCGCCGCCGTAAACACCGGGGAGCTGTTTTTT.

This clonotype was picked up a small number of times. The rearrangement joins TRBV12-3 or TRBV12-4 to TRBJ2-7; D gene ambiguous. V was clipped by 2 bases and J by 0 bases, with 8 bases between them. The CDR3 is 14 residues long. The CDR3 region has the DNA TGTGCCAGCAGTTTAACTATAACCTCCTACGAGCAGTACTTC. As protein: CASSLTITSYEQYF.

The V and J genes are TRBV7-2 and TRBJ2-1; TRBD2 is a possible D gene (6 bases). Between the trimmed V and J ends, which lost 4 bases and 8 bases, there was a span of 18 bases. Germline CDR1 and CDR2: SGHTA and FQGNSA. The CDR3 length is 15 residues. The CDR3 protein is CASSSGSPKGDEQFF. CDR3 nucleotides: TGTGCCAGCAGCTCCGGGAGTCCCAAAGGGGATGAGCAGTTCTTC.

The rearrangement uses TRBV12-3 or TRBV12-4 and TRBJ2-1; 13 bases map to TRBD2. V lost 4 bases, J lost 14 bases, and 11 bases stayed unmatched. The CDR3 is made up of 15 amino acids. This CDR3 reads CASSSPGLAGRVEFF. The CDR3 DNA sequence: TGTGCCAGCAGTTCGCCGGGACTAGCGGGACGCGTGGAGTTCTTC.

This clonotype was detected only a few times. The chain links TRBV7-2 to TRBJ2-7; no firm D call. With 4 bases removed from V and 3 bases from J, the gap between germline ends came to 10 bases. The CDR3 is 13 residues long. The germline V gene encodes CDR1 SGHTA and CDR2 FQGNSA. The CDR3 reads CASSSPLYYEQYF. CDR3 bases: TGTGCCAGCAGCTCGCCCTTATACTACGAGCAGTACTTC.

V is TRBV29-1 and J is TRBJ1-1; tentative D call: TRBD1 (6 bases). The germline V gene encodes CDR1 SQVTM and CDR2 ANQGSEA. Deletions cut 6 bases from V and 4 bases from J, with 15 bases between. The CDR3 spans 13 residues. CDR3 nucleotide sequence: TGCAGCGTGGGCAGGGGAGGAGGCACTGAAGCTTTCTTT. Translated: CSVGRGGGTEAFF.

The gene calls are TRBV4-3 and TRBJ2-1; maybe TRBD1 (6 bases). Trimming cost V 3 bases and J 4 bases, with 13 bases left between them. Germline V gives CDR1 LGHNA, CDR2 YSLEER. This CDR3 has 15 amino acids. The CDR3 DNA sequence: TGCGCCAGCAGCCAGGGCGGACAGAGGTACAATGAGCAGTTCTTC. It encodes CASSQGGQRYNEQFF.

The rearrangement uses TRBV20-1 and TRBJ2-3, with TRBD2 matching 11 bases. The CDR3 is 14 residues long. CDR1 DFQATT and CDR2 SNEGSKA come from the germline V gene (reference sequence). With V trimmed by 3 bases and J by 4 bases, 3 bases remained unmatched. The CDR3 coding sequence is TGCAGTGCTAGGGCTAGCGGGAGGTCAGATACGCAGTATTTT. Residues: CSARASGRSDTQYF.

This chain joins TRBV10-3 and TRBJ2-7, with D tentatively TRBD2 (6 bases). The CDR3 is 15 residues long. Trimming pared 4 bases from V and 5 bases from J, leaving 18 bases between. From germline, CDR1 is ENHRY and CDR2 SYGVKD. CDR3 nucleotides: TGTGCCATCAGTGGGGGTAGGGCGGGGAGCGACGAGCAGTACTTC. It yields the protein CAISGGRAGSDEQYF.

There are a few counts of this clonotype. The chain recombines TRBV4-1 with TRBJ2-6; no firm D call. The germline V gene encodes CDR1 MGHRA and CDR2 YSYEKL. The CDR3 is 14 residues long. Trimming shortened V by 0 bases and J by 4 bases, and 4 bases separated the two germline ends. The CDR3 is CASSQERGANVLTF. The CDR3 DNA sequence: TGCGCCAGCAGCCAAGAACGGGGGGCCAACGTCCTGACTTTC.

The chain is built from TRBV7-9 and TRBJ2-1; 11 bases align to TRBD2. V was pared by 5 bases and J by 3 bases, with 6 bases of the junction left unmatched. Germline values: CDR1 SEHNR, CDR2 FQNEAQ (reference sequence). This CDR3 has 16 residues. CDR3 nucleotide sequence: TGTGCCAGCAGCGCCGATAGCGGGGGGGTCTACAATGAGCAGTTCTTC. Amino acids: CASSADSGGVYNEQFF.

This clonotype was seen a few times. The chain links TRBV12-3 or TRBV12-4 to TRBJ2-1; D perhaps matches TRBD2 (5 bases). V shed 6 bases and J shed 6 bases, with 18 bases lying between them. The CDR3 loop spans 15 amino acids. The CDR3, as DNA: TGTGCCAGCAGGGCTACGACCCCTCGGGGCAATGAGCAGTTCTTC. It specifies CASRATTPRGNEQFF.